Sequencing of this T cell receptor (beta chain) was carried out in a study of quantifying T cell responses using KT2 cells. Study-wide context: RNA was reverse transcribed with TCR alpha and beta constant-region primers.

This clonotype has a count of ten or more. Its antigen is not known. Known numbers of the T cell clone KT2 were added to PBMC. Study-level points and caveats: Counts of KT2 alpha and beta sequences rose linearly with the number of KT2 cells added.

Looked up from germline, CDR1 is LNHDA and CDR2 is SQIVND (reference sequence). V lost 7 bases and J lost 0; bases outside the gene matches: 6. The CDR3 consists of 15 residues. A single-stranded UMI oligo with SP2 sequence was ligated to cDNA 3' ends. First-round PCR used roughly 4 cycles and beta primers RC1.1 and RC1.2 covering TRBC1 and TRBC2. TCRdb passed the UMI-ligation and nested PCR reads through MiXCR, listing each CDR3 protein once. The top ten hold roughly two fifths of the sample, which has 39,000 or so distinct CDR3 sequences, more than 15% seen once. The sequence was collected from a human donor. The V call is TRBV19, the J call TRBJ2-3; 8 positions match TRBD2. Sequences were obtained from PBMCs spiked with cells of the T cell clone KT2. The CDR3 region is CASTKRGTSTDTQYF. The CDR3, as DNA: TGTGCCAGTACCAAGCGGGGGACTAGCACAGATACGCAGTATTTT.